Only a few counts were recorded for the clone carrying this T cell receptor beta chain. The CDR3 contains 13 residues. V was clipped by 5 bases and J by 5 bases, with 12 bases between them. From germline, CDR1 is LGHNA and CDR2 YSLEER. This specimen comes from a study of response to subunit inactivated influenza vaccine. One entry per CDR3 protein, called by TCRdb with MiXCR from the RT-PCR reads. The sample gives about 540,000 distinct CDR3 sequences, approximately 22% of which show up once; roughly 2.8% is in the top ten. This sample was also put to use in a study of T cells expressing NK-cell markers. That work states: Synthesis of TCR beta cDNA relied on 5'RACE template switching carrying UMIs. Seven of the eight sequenced donors were classified as HCMV-seropositive, and one was classified as seronegative. The same clonotypes also predominated in the CD3+CD56-NKG2C+ fraction of several donors.

The chain carries TRBV4-3 and TRBJ1-2, with D perhaps TRBD1 (6 bases). The source material was CD4+ T cells sorted from PBMCs, sampled about 13 days after vaccination. This receptor was taken from a man aged 50 or older who received an inactivated influenza vaccine. The CDR3 nucleotides are TGCGCCAGCAGCAAGGGGACACCATATGGCTACACCTTC. Its protein is CASSKGTPYGYTF.